The subject of this entry is one T cell receptor beta chain. What it recognizes is unknown. Trimming removed 2 bases from V and 8 bases from J, with 16 bases in between. Germline-derived CDR1 and CDR2 are MGHRA and YSYEKL. The CDR3 runs to 15 residues. The entry originates in a study of Ad26.COV2.S vaccination and SARS-CoV-2 variants. The study's findings and limits: Recipients of vaccine and of placebo showed similar breadth of their non-spike TCR repertoires. Marked by substantial breadth, spike-specific CD8+ and CD4+ T cell responses were reportedly seen after vaccination.

Profiled with immunoSEQ multiplex PCR; TCRdb holds only in-frame clones, not every one. The top ten hold about 2.4% of the sample, which has around 450,000 clones, approximately 92% seen once. Regarding treatment: around 19 received Ad26.COV2.S at low or high dose, single or two shots; roughly five received placebo; per-sample allocation not given. Following the first vaccine or placebo injection, samples were taken on day 63. The chain combines TRBV4-1 with TRBJ2-1, with D possibly being TRBD1 (5 bases). This material consisted of peripheral blood, taken in a trial of Ad26.COV2.S vaccine versus placebo. The sequence was collected from a person aged 18-65 years who received the Ad26.COV2.S COVID-19 vaccine or a placebo. CDR3 DNA sequence: TGCGCCAGCAGCCAACTCGACCCAGGGCGACATGAGCAGTTCTTC. Its protein product is CASSQLDPGRHEQFF.